This entry lists 32 T cell receptor beta chains sequenced from one sample in a study of blood T cells in healthy people across ages. Combining a sample-barcoded 5' primer with a J-beta primer mix, a second PCR ran for about 7 to 11 cycles. From the 5' RACE reads, TCRdb called clonotypes with MiXCR, one entry per CDR3 protein. The sample has roughly 500,000 distinct CDR3 sequences; 25% to 30% are singletons. Sequences were obtained from blood. The receptors stem from a woman aged 70-85 years in good health.

The V call is TRBV7-2, the J call TRBJ2-5; weak D call: TRBD1 (5 bases). Per the germline V gene, CDR1 is SGHTA and CDR2 is FQGNSA. V was cut by 1 base and J by 9 bases, with 12 bases left in between. The CDR3 contains 13 residues. CDR3 DNA sequence: TGTGCCAGCAGCTTAGGGACCGAAGGGGCCCAGTACTTC. Residues: CASSLGTEGAQYF.

The chain joins TRBV20-1 to TRBJ1-1, with a tentative D call TRBD1 (5 bases). V shed 1 base and J shed 6 bases, with 15 bases lying between them. Germline-derived CDR1 and CDR2 are DFQATT and SNEGSKA (reference sequence). The CDR3 is made up of 14 amino acids. The CDR3 protein is CSARALEGLAEAFF. Here the CDR3 DNA reads TGCAGTGCTAGAGCCCTGGAGGGGCTGGCTGAAGCTTTCTTT.

In its sample, this clonotype was seen a few times. The chain has TRBV5-1 and TRBJ2-5, with a weak D call TRBD1 (5 bases). Trimming pared 0 bases from V and 2 bases from J, leaving 14 bases between. This CDR3 spans 16 amino acids. CDR1 and CDR2 (germline): SGHRS, YFSETQ. CDR3 sequence reads: CASSLGWGRVQETQYF. CDR3 coding DNA: TGCGCCAGCAGCTTGGGATGGGGCCGTGTTCAAGAGACCCAGTACTTC.

The V call is TRBV10-3, the J call TRBJ2-1; D possibly uses TRBD1 or TRBD2 (7 bases each). Germline V gene data show CDR1 as ENHRY and CDR2 as SYGVKD. The germline V and J ends were trimmed by 8 bases and 2 bases, with 19 bases remaining between them. The CDR3 is 16 residues long. DNA of the CDR3: TGTGCCATCGGTGGGTCAGGGGGGGGGACCTACAATGAGCAGTTCTTC. As protein: CAIGGSGGGTYNEQFF.

This clonotype was detected only once. The rearrangement joins TRBV20-1 to TRBJ2-1; no definite D call. The V gene's germline CDR1 is DFQATT and CDR2 SNEGSKA (reference sequence). This CDR3 is 13 amino acids long. V lost 0 bases, J lost 9 bases, and 12 bases lay in between. Written as DNA, the CDR3 is TGCAGTGCTAGAGATTGGGGTGGCCTTGAGCAGTTCTTC. This sequence encodes CSARDWGGLEQFF.

This clonotype was found a few times. The chain employs TRBV2 and TRBJ2-7, with TRBD2 matching 10 bases. CDR1 and CDR2 (germline): SNHLY, FYNNEI. This CDR3 is 17 amino acids long. With V trimmed by 4 bases and J by 4 bases, 13 bases remained unmatched. In DNA form, the CDR3 reads TGTGCCAGCAGTGGTGAGCGGGGGGGCCCTCTCCTTTACGAGCAGTACTTC. Translated, it gives CASSGERGGPLLYEQYF.

The chain links TRBV3-1 to TRBJ1-5; D possibly corresponds to TRBD1 (5 bases). V was shortened by 4 bases and J by 7 bases, with 11 bases between the two germline ends. This CDR3 is built from 13 residues. Germline CDR1 LGHDT, CDR2 YNNKEL (reference sequence). The CDR3 DNA is TGTGCCAGCAGCCTCACAGGCAGACAGCCCCAGCATTTT. Amino acid sequence: CASSLTGRQPQHF.

The rearrangement links TRBV19 to TRBJ1-5, with TRBD1 as a possible D gene (6 bases). The CDR3 runs 15 residues. The germline V gene has CDR1 LNHDA and CDR2 SQIVND (reference sequence). V lost 3 bases and J 5 bases, leaving 14 bases between the germline ends. CDR3 amino acids: CASSIRQDGYQPQHF. CDR3 coding DNA: TGTGCCAGTAGTATCAGACAGGATGGATATCAGCCCCAGCATTTT.

A few counts support this clonotype. The chain employs TRBV2 and TRBJ2-1; TRBD2 matches 7 bases. There are 15 residues in the CDR3. The junction had 10 bases not matched to a gene; V was cut back by 5 bases and J by 6 bases. Germline V gives CDR1 SNHLY, CDR2 FYNNEI. The CDR3, as DNA: TGTGCCAGCAGTCCTAGCGGCCGGGGGTCCAATGAGCAGTTCTTC. It translates to CASSPSGRGSNEQFF.

This clonotype was counted only a few times. V and J are TRBV7-2 and TRBJ2-5; a weak D match, TRBD2 (7 bases). V lost 0 bases, J lost 4 bases, and 15 bases lay in between. The V gene's germline CDR1 is SGHTA and CDR2 FQGNSA. This CDR3 comprises 16 residues. The CDR3 loop is CASSLAPPGEGETQYF. In nucleotides, the CDR3 is TGTGCCAGCAGCTTAGCGCCGCCAGGGGAGGGAGAGACCCAGTACTTC.

The J gene is TRBJ2-5, the V gene TRBV5-4, with D maybe TRBD1 (6 bases). Trimming stripped 4 bases from V and 4 bases from J, with 17 bases between. The germline CDR1 and CDR2 sequences are SGHNT and YYREEE (reference sequence). This CDR3 has 15 residues. The CDR3: CASSRGSGDIETQYF. In nucleotides, the CDR3 is TGTGCCAGCAGCCGCGGCTCAGGGGACATAGAGACCCAGTACTTC.

This clonotype was observed a handful of times. The chain recombines TRBV21-1 with TRBJ2-7; the listed D gene, TRBD2, was not tested against the DNA. TRBV21-1 represents a pseudogene. This CDR3 has 14 residues. The CDR3: CASGGRPRAYEQYF. The CDR3 DNA reads as TGTGCCAGCGGCGGAAGGCCTCGCGCTTACGAGCAGTACTTC.

This clonotype was recorded a few times. This chain joins TRBV2 and TRBJ2-7; no clear D gene. Germline-derived CDR1 and CDR2 are SNHLY and FYNNEI. The V and J ends lost 8 bases and 0 bases respectively, with 11 bases between them. This CDR3 contains 13 residues. CDR3 nucleotides: TGTGCCAGCGCTAGGGCCGTCTCCTACGAGCAGTACTTC. Its protein product is CASARAVSYEQYF.

This clonotype was seen a handful of times. The chain uses TRBV6-2 or TRBV6-3 and TRBJ1-2; 7 positions agree with TRBD1. Trimming removed 7 bases from V and 8 bases from J; junction bases left unmatched: 10. Germline CDR1 and CDR2: MNHEY and SVGEGT. The CDR3 consists of 13 residues. CDR3 in amino acids: CASISRQGRGYTF. The DNA for the CDR3 is TGTGCCAGCATTTCTCGACAGGGTCGCGGCTACACCTTC.

The chain carries TRBV7-3 and TRBJ1-1, with D uncertain. There are 14 residues in the CDR3. Germline CDR1 reads SGHTA; CDR2 reads FQGTGA. V lost 2 bases and J lost 0, with 7 bases in between. The CDR3 DNA reads as TGTGCCAGCAGCTTAGGACCTATGAACACTGAAGCTTTCTTT. Translating it yields CASSLGPMNTEAFF.

This chain uses TRBV7-2 with TRBJ2-3, with TRBD2 as a possible D gene (6 bases). The CDR3 is made up of 16 amino acids. V was trimmed by 1 base and J by 0 bases, leaving 11 bases between them. Germline V gives CDR1 SGHTA, CDR2 FQGNSA. The CDR3 bases are TGTGCCAGCAGCTTAGTGGGGGGATTTAGCACAGATACGCAGTATTTT. It encodes CASSLVGGFSTDTQYF.

This clonotype was observed a few times. V usage is TRBV6-1 and J usage is TRBJ2-1; D possibly matches TRBD1 or TRBD2 (5 bases each). From germline, CDR1 is MNHNS and CDR2 SASEGT. Trimming shortened V by 5 bases and J by 14 bases, and 19 bases separated the two germline ends. The CDR3 covers 13 residues. CDR3 coding DNA: TGTGCCAGCAGTCCTGGGGAAGTATGGGGGAAGTTCTTC. The encoded protein is CASSPGEVWGKFF.

The J gene is TRBJ2-1, the V gene TRBV11-2, with 9 bases fitting TRBD2. Trimming at V came to 6 bases and at J to 7 bases, leaving 10 bases not matched to a gene. Germline CDR1 SGHAT, CDR2 FQNNGV. This CDR3 region has 15 residues. This CDR3 is CASRYRPSGDNEQFF. The CDR3 region has the DNA TGTGCCAGCAGGTACCGGCCTAGCGGGGATAATGAGCAGTTCTTC.

The rearrangement links TRBV7-9 to TRBJ2-5; no clear D. The germline CDR1 and CDR2 sequences are SEHNR and FQNEAQ (reference sequence). Trimming took 7 bases from V and 2 from J, leaving 17 bases between them. The CDR3 loop spans 15 amino acids. The CDR3 protein is CASTPPEINQETQYF. The CDR3 region has the DNA TGTGCCAGCACGCCGCCCGAGATAAATCAAGAGACCCAGTACTTC.

As regards this clonotype: Relative to the germline gene, one junction end is altered; a read error may explain this. This chain connects TRBV20-1 to TRBJ1-1; D gene unclear. Looked up from germline, CDR1 is DFQATT and CDR2 is SNEGSKA (reference sequence). The CDR3 covers 13 residues. CDR3 nucleotide sequence: TGTAGTGCCTTAGAGACCATGAACACTGAAGCTTTCTTT. Translation: CSALETMNTEAFF.

There are a few counts of this clonotype. The J gene is TRBJ1-1, the V gene TRBV7-8; possibly TRBD1 for D (5 bases). CDR3 length: 15 residues. CDR1 is SGHVS, CDR2 FQNEAQ, per germline. Trimming removed 3 bases from V and 0 bases from J, with 11 bases in between. Here the CDR3 reads CASSFQGGMNTEAFF. The CDR3 nucleotides are TGTGCCAGCAGCTTCCAGGGCGGTATGAACACTGAAGCTTTCTTT. The full variable domain, rest sourced from reference TRBV7-8 and TRBJ1-1, is GAGVSQSPRYKVAKRGQDVALRCDPISGHVSLFWYQQALGQGPEFLTYFQNEAQLDKSGLPSDRFFAERPEGSVSTLKIQRTQQEDSAVYLCASSFQGGMNTEAFFGQGTRLTVV.

A few counts support this clonotype. The chain is built from TRBV6-2 or TRBV6-3 and TRBJ2-7; 11 nucleotides agree with TRBD1. V shed 6 bases and J 7 bases; nucleotides not matched to a gene: 5. This CDR3 is 13 amino acids long. Germline V gene data show CDR1 as MNHEY and CDR2 as SVGEGT. Here the CDR3 reads CASSQGTGGEQYF. The CDR3 DNA is TGTGCCAGCAGCCAAGGGACAGGGGGAGAGCAGTACTTC.

The chain couples TRBV12-3 or TRBV12-4 to TRBJ2-5; D is perhaps TRBD1 or TRBD2 (5 bases each). The CDR3 spans 17 residues. The germline V and J ends were trimmed by 1 base and 5 bases, with 20 bases remaining between them. This CDR3 reads CASSLVGARSADETQYF. The CDR3, as DNA: TGTGCCAGCAGTTTAGTCGGGGCTCGATCGGCGGATGAGACCCAGTACTTC.

The chain is built from TRBV6-5 and TRBJ1-2; 7 bases are shared with TRBD1. The CDR3 is made up of 15 amino acids. CDR1 MNHEY and CDR2 SVGAGI come from the germline V gene. Trimming took 0 bases from V and 4 from J; bases not matched to a gene: 5. The CDR3 bases are TGTGCCAGCAGTTACTCGACAGGGAAAAGCTATGGCTACACCTTC. This sequence encodes CASSYSTGKSYGYTF.

This clonotype was seen a few times. The chain joins TRBV27 to TRBJ2-1; the D is unclear. The J call may not be correct, given that the DNA end is closer to TRBJ2-5. The CDR3 is 13 residues long. Germline assignment: CDR1 MNHEY and CDR2 SMNVEV (reference sequence). The CDR3 loop is CASSTDGRETQYF. The CDR3 DNA sequence: TGTGCCAGCAGTACGGACGGAAGGGAGACCCAGTACTTC.

This clonotype has just a few counts. The chain links TRBV6-2 or TRBV6-3 to TRBJ2-5, with D unresolved. The tail of the sequence fits TRBJ2-1 better, so the J call may be wrong. The CDR3 sequence is 15 residues long. CDR1 and CDR2 (germline): MNHEY, SVGEGT. Here the CDR3 reads CASSYGLVNRNEQFF. In nucleotides, the CDR3 is TGTGCCAGCAGTTACGGGCTAGTCAACCGCAATGAGCAGTTCTTC.

This clonotype was counted a few times. The V gene is TRBV9, the J gene TRBJ2-5; the match to TRBD2 covers 7 bases. The J call may be faulty, since TRBJ2-1 better matches the DNA end. This CDR3 is built from 13 residues. CDR1 SGDLS and CDR2 YYNGEE come from the germline V gene. As DNA, the CDR3 is TGTGCCAGCGCCCGCGAGGGGAGGGGTGAGCAGTTCTTC. Protein: CASAREGRGEQFF.

This clonotype has a handful of counts. Mismatch with germline at one junction end may stem from a read error. V usage is TRBV5-1 and J usage is TRBJ2-5; 10 nucleotides line up with TRBD2. Germline assignment: CDR1 SGHRS and CDR2 YFSETQ. The CDR3 has 14 amino acids. The CDR3 nucleotides are TGCACCAGCAGCGCTAGCGGGGGTTCAGAGACCCAGTACTTC. This codes for CTSSASGGSETQYF.

This clonotype was counted only a few times. The chain is built from TRBV11-3 and TRBJ1-2; no clear D gene. V was cut by 4 bases and J by 4 bases, with 10 bases left in between. The length of the CDR3 is 13 residues. CDR1 is SGHNT and CDR2 is YENEEA in the germline V gene. The CDR3 protein is CASSSARSYGYTF. The CDR3 coding sequence is TGTGCCAGCAGCTCGGCACGAAGCTATGGCTACACCTTC. Filled out from reference TRBV11-3 and TRBJ1-2, the complete variable domain reads EAGVVQSPRYKIIEKKQPVAFWCNPISGHNTLYWYLQNLGQGPELLIRYENEEAVDDSQLPKDRFSAERLKGVDSTLKIQPAELGDSAVYLCASSSARSYGYTFGSGTRLTVV.

This clonotype was seen a handful of times. This chain connects TRBV3-1 to TRBJ1-4, with a tentative D call TRBD1 (6 bases). V was pared by 5 bases and J by 5 bases, with 15 bases between. The CDR3 is made up of 15 amino acids. CDR1 is LGHDT, CDR2 YNNKEL, per germline (reference sequence). CDR3 residues: CASSSGGTPNEKLFF. The DNA for the CDR3 is TGTGCCAGCAGCAGCGGAGGGACACCGAATGAAAAACTGTTTTTT.

Here the CDR3 reads CASSYSLAGLNEQFF. CDR3 nucleotide sequence: TGTGCCAGCAGTTACTCTCTAGCGGGACTGAATGAGCAGTTCTTC. V usage is TRBV6-5 and J usage is TRBJ2-5; 9 bases are a match to TRBD2. The J call could be wrong; TRBJ2-1 is a better fit for the DNA end. The CDR3 totals 15 residues. Per germline, CDR1 MNHEY and CDR2 SVGAGI.

The J gene is TRBJ2-5, the V gene TRBV29-1; 10 positions match TRBD2. CDR1 and CDR2 from the germline V gene are SQVTM and ANQGSEA. The CDR3 covers 14 residues. J was trimmed by 2 bases and V by 3 bases; bases with no gene match: 3. The CDR3 here is CSVDPSGGQETQYF. For the CDR3, the DNA is TGCAGCGTTGATCCTAGCGGGGGACAAGAGACCCAGTACTTC.